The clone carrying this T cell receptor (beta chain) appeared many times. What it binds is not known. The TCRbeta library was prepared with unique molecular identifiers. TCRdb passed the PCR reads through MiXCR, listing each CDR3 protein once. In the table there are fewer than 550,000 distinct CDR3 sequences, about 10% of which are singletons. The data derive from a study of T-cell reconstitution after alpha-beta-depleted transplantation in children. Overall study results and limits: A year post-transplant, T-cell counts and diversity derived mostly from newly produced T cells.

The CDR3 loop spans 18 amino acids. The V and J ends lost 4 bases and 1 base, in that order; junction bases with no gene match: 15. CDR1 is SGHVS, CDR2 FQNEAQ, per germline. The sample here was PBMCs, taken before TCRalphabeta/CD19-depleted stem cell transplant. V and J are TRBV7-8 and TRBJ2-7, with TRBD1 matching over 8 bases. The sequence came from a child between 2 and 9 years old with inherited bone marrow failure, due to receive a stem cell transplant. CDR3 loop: CASSYAGTGLSPSYEQYF. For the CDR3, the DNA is TGTGCCAGCAGCTATGCGGGGACAGGTCTTTCCCCTTCCTACGAGCAGTACTTC.